This TCR beta chain was profiled in a study of radiotherapy plus CTLA-4 blockade in lung cancer. Regarding the study as a whole: Tumor-derived TCR clones expanded in blood after radiotherapy plus ipilimumab.

This clone has a single count. Antigen specificity is unknown. The CDR3 is made up of 17 amino acids. The germline CDR1 and CDR2 sequences are MGHRA and YSYEKL. With V trimmed by 0 bases and J by 2 bases, 7 bases remained unmatched. Produced via immunoSEQ multiplex PCR; TCRdb's table is partial and in-frame only. The sample carries roughly 46,000 clones, approximately 79% recorded once. The origin of this receptor is a human donor with non-small cell lung cancer who had stable disease on radiotherapy plus ipilimumab. This chain connects TRBV4-1 to TRBJ1-3; 7 bases align to TRBD1. The input for sequencing was peripheral blood, taken from a patient treated with radiotherapy plus ipilimumab. The CDR3 DNA reads as TGCGCCAGCAGCCAAGATCCACAGGGGTCCGCTGGAAACACCATATATTTT. Translation: CASSQDPQGSAGNTIYF.